This is a list of T cell receptor beta chains from one sample in a study of post-analysis software for immune sequencing data. One entry per CDR3 protein, called by TCRdb with MiXCR from the PCR reads. The sample contains roughly 870,000 distinct CDR3 sequences, roughly 50% of which appear only once. The source material was blood. The origin of the receptors is a girl aged 10-17 years with multiple sclerosis. CDR3s include the opening cysteine and the closing phenylalanine or tryptophan. The D gene is left open where the match is weak. Rows give clone size only sometimes, using once, few, many, or a class for an expanded clone.

J: TRBJ2-1
V: TRBV7-9
size: few
D: .
CDR3: CASSSWSHETYNEQFF
DNA: TGTGCCAGCAGCTCCTGGTCTCATGAGACCTACAATGAGCAGTTCTTC

J: TRBJ2-3
V: TRBV20-1
size: few
D: .
CDR3: CSAPRSGDTQYF
DNA: TGCAGTGCTCCTCGATCGGGGGATACGCAGTATTTT

J: TRBJ2-7
V: TRBV6-1
size: .
D: .
CDR3: CASLRDRVGYEQYF
DNA: TGTGCCAGTTTAAGGGACCGAGTAGGCTACGAGCAGTACTTC

J: TRBJ2-5
V: TRBV20-1
size: .
D: .
CDR3: CSVPRETQYF
DNA: TGCAGTGTCCCGAGGGAGACCCAGTACTTC

J: TRBJ2-1
V: TRBV7-3
size: .
D: TRBD1
CDR3: CASSLTFETGGSDEQFF
DNA: TGTGCCAGCAGCTTAACGTTCGAAACAGGGGGCTCGGATGAGCAGTTCTTC

J: TRBJ2-1
V: TRBV29-1
size: few
D: TRBD2
CDR3: CSSRLAGDLDEQFF
DNA: TGCAGCTCCAGACTAGCGGGAGATTTAGATGAGCAGTTCTTC

J: TRBJ2-2
V: TRBV7-2
size: once
D: TRBD1
CDR3: CASSRSPGQGSAGELFF
DNA: TGTGCCAGCAGCCGATCACCGGGACAGGGAAGCGCCGGGGAGCTGTTTTTT

J: TRBJ2-3
V: TRBV9
size: .
D: .
CDR3: CASSVQGTTDTQYF
DNA: TGTGCCAGCAGCGTACAGGGAACCACAGATACGCAGTATTTT

J: TRBJ1-5
V: TRBV7-3
size: .
D: .
CDR3: CASSLPLDRNHQPQHF
DNA: TGTGCCAGCAGCCTACCCCTTGACCGGAATCATCAGCCCCAGCATTTT

J: TRBJ2-1
V: TRBV29-1
size: many
D: TRBD2
CDR3: CSATSGSSYNEQFF
DNA: TGCAGCGCCACTAGCGGGAGTTCCTACAATGAGCAGTTCTTC

J: TRBJ1-1
V: TRBV6-5
size: .
D: .
CDR3: CASSYRLGAGNTEAFF
DNA: TGTGCCAGCAGTTACCGATTGGGGGCAGGGAACACTGAAGCTTTCTTT

J: TRBJ2-3
V: TRBV29-1
size: .
D: .
CDR3: CSVETVSSGPDTQYF
DNA: TGCAGCGTTGAAACTGTATCCAGCGGCCCAGATACGCAGTATTTT